This TCR beta chain stems from a study of cytomegalovirus exposure and HLA in healthy donors. About the study: For the 300 to 400 genotyped donors, roughly 80% fell within the Caucasian-associated ancestry cluster.

The CDR3 has 11 residues. CDR1 and CDR2 (germline): MNHEY, SVGAGI. V was trimmed by 9 bases and J by 7 bases, leaving 12 bases between them. Whole-study findings and limits: One cluster of highly shared sequence variants probably arose as a sequencing artifact.

This clone was observed a handful of times. Its antigen is not identified. PCR primers comprised 60 Vbeta and 13 Jbeta primers. Some clones are missing from TCRdb's copy, which holds only in-frame ones; the method was immunoSEQ multiplex PCR. The table has fewer than 95,000 clones, about 63% seen once. The clonotype originates from a woman between 25 and 40 years old in good health and CMV-seronegative. The gene calls are TRBV6-5 and TRBJ1-1; D gene unclear. The sequenced material came from PBMCs. The CDR3 sequence is CASFSSGEAFF. The CDR3 DNA reads TGTGCCAGTTTTTCGAGTGGTGAAGCTTTCTTT.